These T cell receptor beta chains were read from a single sample in a study of technical replicates of blood from several donors. Profiled with immunoSEQ multiplex PCR; TCRdb holds only in-frame clones, not every one. This table has tens of thousands of clones, about 94% appearing once. The sample consisted of T cells isolated from PBMCs. These receptors were obtained from a human donor in good health. The CDR3 runs from the conserved cysteine through the conserved F or W. The D gene is left open where the match is weak. Clone size appears in some rows only: once, few, many, or a class for an expanded clone.

NA	TRBV5-1	TRBJ2-7	once	TGCGCCAGCAGGAACCCACACAGTCCGGCAACTTCCGAGCAGTACTTC	CASRNPHSPATSEQYF
TRBD1	TRBV4-2	TRBJ2-7	NA	TGTGCCAGCAGCCAAAACCGGCAGGGGGCGCGCGTCGAGCAGTACTTC	CASSQNRQGARVEQYF
NA	TRBV4-1	TRBJ2-1	NA	TGCGCCAGCAGCCATGAACCTCCAGGGATCCAAACCCAGTTCTTC	CASSHEPPGIQTQFF
TRBD1	TRBV4-1	TRBJ1-4	NA	TGCGCCAGCAGCCAAGATGGCCAGGGGGGAGAAAAACTGTTTTTT	CASSQDGQGGEKLFF
TRBD1	TRBV4-3	TRBJ1-4	NA	TGCGCCAGCAGCCACGCGACAGGGGATCTTGAAAAACTGTTTTTT	CASSHATGDLEKLFF
TRBD2	TRBV9	TRBJ2-7	NA	TGTGCCAGCAGCGTAGCCCCAGCGGGGGCCTACGAGCAGTACTTC	CASSVAPAGAYEQYF
NA	TRBV10-3	TRBJ2-2	NA	TGTGCCATCACTGGGGGCGGGTCAACCGGGGAGCTGTTTTTT	CAITGGGSTGELFF
TRBD2	TRBV29-1	TRBJ2-7	NA	TGCAGCGCTTCCGGGACTAGGACCCACGAGCAGTACTTC	CSASGTRTHEQYF
TRBD2	TRBV30	TRBJ2-5	NA	TGTGCCTGGCGTCCGACTAGCGGGAGCTGGGAGACCCAGTACTTC	CAWRPTSGSWETQYF
TRBD1	TRBV10-3	TRBJ1-1	NA	TGTGCCATCAGTGACGACAGGGAGGTCACTGAAGCTTTCTTT	CAISDDREVTEAFF
NA	TRBV6-6	TRBJ2-7	NA	TGTGCCAGCGCAGAACGCGGGCAGTTCTACGAGCAGTACTTC	CASAERGQFYEQYF
NA	TRBV18	TRBJ2-7	NA	TGTGCCAGCTCACCTATTCGGGACTACGAGCAGTACTTC	CASSPIRDYEQYF
NA	TRBV29-1	TRBJ2-1	NA	TGCAGCGTTGATAGGCTAGCCTATGAGCAGTTCTTC	CSVDRLAYEQFF
NA	TRBV6-6	TRBJ2-7	NA	TGTGCCAGCAGTTACTCCTTCCTTAGCTCCTACGAGCAGTACTTC	CASSYSFLSSYEQYF
NA	TRBV7-8	TRBJ2-1	NA	TGTGCCAGCAGCTTCTCGGGGGATGAGCAGTTCTTC	CASSFSGDEQFF
NA	TRBV9	TRBJ2-7	NA	TGTGCCAGCAGCGTAAATCCAGACGGAGCCTACGAGCAGTACTTC	CASSVNPDGAYEQYF
NA	TRBV7-6	TRBJ2-7	NA	TGTGCCAGCAGCTTAGAGCGGGCCTCCTACGAGCAGTACTTC	CASSLERASYEQYF
NA	TRBV29-1	TRBJ1-5	NA	TGCAGCGTTGAAGAAACAGGGAATCAGCCCCAGCATTTT	CSVEETGNQPQHF
NA	TRBV28	TRBJ1-1	NA	TGTGCCAGCAGCCCCTCCCGGGAAGTCACTGAAGCTTTCTTT	CASSPSREVTEAFF